These 2 T cell receptor beta chains were sequenced from one sample in a study of blood T cells in healthy people across ages (dated by TCRdb to about 2015). Libraries were made using 5' RACE. Sequenced using an Illumina HiSeq 2500. A second PCR of about 7 to 12 cycles was run with a J-beta primer mix and a sample-barcoded 5' primer. The public reads were reanalyzed by TCRdb: fastp trimming at Q25, MiXCR alignment, in-frame beta chains only. CDR3 protein duplicates are merged, each entry listing the most common genes and DNA. The sample table lists approximately 1.5 million distinct CDR3 sequences, about 45% of them with a count of one. Over 3.5% of the sample is held by the ten biggest clonotypes. Sequencing was carried out using blood. The source is a woman between 18 and 29 years old in good health.

This clonotype was recorded many times. The chain is built from TRBV7-8 and TRBJ2-3; TRBD1 matches at 8 bases. Looked up from germline, CDR1 is SGHVS and CDR2 is FQNEAQ. J was trimmed by 3 bases and V by 1 base; bases with no gene match: 6. The CDR3 contains 16 residues. CDR3 in amino acids: CASSLVQQGGTDTQYF. As DNA, the CDR3 is TGTGCCAGCAGCTTAGTTCAACAGGGGGGAACAGATACGCAGTATTTT.

This clonotype was picked up a small number of times. V is TRBV4-2 and J is TRBJ2-7, with D unclear. Germline lookup yields CDR1 LGHNA and CDR2 YNFKEQ. CDR3 length: 14 residues. The V and J ends lost 1 base and 7 bases respectively, with 14 bases between them. The CDR3 DNA is TGTGCCAGCAGCCAAGGGCTAGTTAGCAATGAGCAGTACTTC. Translating it yields CASSQGLVSNEQYF.